This is a list of T cell receptor beta chains from one sample in a study of cytomegalovirus exposure and HLA in healthy donors. Using immunoSEQ multiplex PCR, the repertoire was profiled, and TCRdb retains in-frame clones only, with some absent. The data show about 150,000 clones, 65% to 80% seen once. The source material was PBMCs. The receptor set was obtained from a man younger than 30 in good health and CMV-seronegative. The conserved cysteine and the conserved F or W are not part of the CDR3 here. Fields, in order: J gene, clone size, V gene, CDR3 protein. Size is stated for part of the rows, as once, few or many counts, or as a class when the clone is expanded.

J gene: TRBJ1-6
clone size: .
V gene: TRBV5-5
CDR3 protein: ASSLADPSGYAPLH

J gene: TRBJ2-3
clone size: .
V gene: TRBV6-5
CDR3 protein: ATSPDAGGADTQY

J gene: TRBJ2-5
clone size: once
V gene: TRBV2
CDR3 protein: ASSEQRGGETQY

J gene: TRBJ1-2
clone size: .
V gene: TRBV5-4
CDR3 protein: ASSLEAGGRGYT

J gene: TRBJ1-1
clone size: .
V gene: TRBV13
CDR3 protein: ASSLAPRTYYTEAF

J gene: TRBJ2-1
clone size: .
V gene: TRBV7-2
CDR3 protein: ASSRRDRGYEQF

J gene: TRBJ2-2
clone size: .
V gene: TRBV6-6
CDR3 protein: ASSRGTQYTGELF

J gene: TRBJ2-3
clone size: .
V gene: TRBV5-4
CDR3 protein: ATSPGLAGILGTDTQY

J gene: TRBJ1-2
clone size: .
V gene: TRBV7-2
CDR3 protein: ASSLIGDRVYGYT

J gene: TRBJ1-2
clone size: .
V gene: TRBV30
CDR3 protein: AWSTPGHYGYT

J gene: TRBJ1-1
clone size: .
V gene: TRBV7-2
CDR3 protein: ASSLGTENTEAF

J gene: TRBJ1-1
clone size: .
V gene: TRBV5-3
CDR3 protein: ARGGGNTEAF

J gene: TRBJ2-1
clone size: once
V gene: TRBV7-6
CDR3 protein: ASSHGQENNEQF

J gene: TRBJ1-1
clone size: .
V gene: TRBV7-3
CDR3 protein: ASSLRGQSPEAF

J gene: TRBJ2-7
clone size: .
V gene: TRBV11-3
CDR3 protein: ASSHGQNYEQY

J gene: TRBJ2-2
clone size: .
V gene: TRBV25-1
CDR3 protein: ASSPGIGNTGELF

J gene: TRBJ1-5
clone size: .
V gene: TRBV5-1
CDR3 protein: ASSAGTGDGQPQH

J gene: TRBJ1-6
clone size: .
V gene: TRBV5-4
CDR3 protein: ASSTAGVGNSPLH

J gene: TRBJ2-2
clone size: .
V gene: TRBV5-1
CDR3 protein: ASSLPGADGELF

J gene: TRBJ2-4
clone size: few
V gene: TRBV6-4
CDR3 protein: ASSEGSGNIQY

J gene: TRBJ1-2
clone size: .
V gene: TRBV19
CDR3 protein: ASSSTANYGYT

J gene: TRBJ1-6
clone size: .
V gene: TRBV9
CDR3 protein: ASSVEGVGSYNSPLH

J gene: TRBJ1-1
clone size: .
V gene: TRBV29-1
CDR3 protein: SVPPTVSNTEAF

J gene: TRBJ1-5
clone size: once
V gene: TRBV11-2
CDR3 protein: ASSLRQGRPQH

J gene: TRBJ2-6
clone size: few
V gene: TRBV28
CDR3 protein: ASSLSRANVLT

J gene: TRBJ2-3
clone size: .
V gene: TRBV4-3
CDR3 protein: ASSQDPSGGAPDTQY

J gene: TRBJ1-4
clone size: .
V gene: TRBV5-1
CDR3 protein: ASSVGSSGATNEKLF

J gene: TRBJ2-7
clone size: .
V gene: TRBV7-3
CDR3 protein: ASSKKERQVLEQY

J gene: TRBJ2-1
clone size: .
V gene: TRBV19
CDR3 protein: ASSMDRASYNEQF

J gene: TRBJ2-6
clone size: .
V gene: TRBV2
CDR3 protein: ASLQGADPGANVLT

J gene: TRBJ2-2
clone size: few
V gene: TRBV5-4
CDR3 protein: ASSPGLAEITGELF

J gene: TRBJ1-5
clone size: .
V gene: TRBV6-1
CDR3 protein: ASSETGGNQPQH

J gene: TRBJ2-1
clone size: .
V gene: TRBV2
CDR3 protein: ASSVLEGSYNEQF

J gene: TRBJ1-2
clone size: few
V gene: TRBV2
CDR3 protein: ATLGTGNGYT

J gene: TRBJ2-2
clone size: .
V gene: TRBV7-2
CDR3 protein: ASSRGRQGAPDTGELF

J gene: TRBJ1-1
clone size: few
V gene: TRBV19
CDR3 protein: ASSRMAGRADTEAF

J gene: TRBJ2-5
clone size: few
V gene: TRBV5-4
CDR3 protein: ASSVLGTSGGLDQETQY

J gene: TRBJ2-1
clone size: .
V gene: TRBV28
CDR3 protein: ASSLGQGGMQF

J gene: TRBJ2-2
clone size: .
V gene: TRBV14
CDR3 protein: ASSHSRNTGELF

J gene: TRBJ2-2
clone size: many
V gene: TRBV18
CDR3 protein: ASSLRDSLNTGELF

J gene: TRBJ2-3
clone size: once
V gene: TRBV15
CDR3 protein: ATQDRFHTDTQY

J gene: TRBJ2-5
clone size: .
V gene: TRBV10-3
CDR3 protein: AISESTWGQQETQY

J gene: TRBJ2-6
clone size: .
V gene: TRBV7-2
CDR3 protein: ASSLGLSGANVLT

J gene: TRBJ1-2
clone size: .
V gene: TRBV28
CDR3 protein: ASSFSDYGYT

J gene: TRBJ2-1
clone size: .
V gene: TRBV5-4
CDR3 protein: ASSLGGGGTYNEQF

J gene: TRBJ1-1
clone size: few
V gene: TRBV5-1
CDR3 protein: ASSLTHTAMNTEAF

J gene: TRBJ1-1
clone size: .
V gene: TRBV28
CDR3 protein: ANGHRATEAF

J gene: TRBJ2-7
clone size: .
V gene: TRBV9
CDR3 protein: ATACRCSYEQY

J gene: TRBJ1-2
clone size: .
V gene: TRBV7-3
CDR3 protein: ASSAPGTGVYGYT

J gene: TRBJ2-1
clone size: .
V gene: TRBV28
CDR3 protein: ASSLGRGSGGANEQF

J gene: TRBJ1-1
clone size: .
V gene: TRBV5-1
CDR3 protein: ASSGAEGAKAF

J gene: TRBJ1-3
clone size: few
V gene: TRBV6-1
CDR3 protein: ASSENRAGGNTIY

J gene: TRBJ1-4
clone size: .
V gene: TRBV18
CDR3 protein: ASSVGEKLF